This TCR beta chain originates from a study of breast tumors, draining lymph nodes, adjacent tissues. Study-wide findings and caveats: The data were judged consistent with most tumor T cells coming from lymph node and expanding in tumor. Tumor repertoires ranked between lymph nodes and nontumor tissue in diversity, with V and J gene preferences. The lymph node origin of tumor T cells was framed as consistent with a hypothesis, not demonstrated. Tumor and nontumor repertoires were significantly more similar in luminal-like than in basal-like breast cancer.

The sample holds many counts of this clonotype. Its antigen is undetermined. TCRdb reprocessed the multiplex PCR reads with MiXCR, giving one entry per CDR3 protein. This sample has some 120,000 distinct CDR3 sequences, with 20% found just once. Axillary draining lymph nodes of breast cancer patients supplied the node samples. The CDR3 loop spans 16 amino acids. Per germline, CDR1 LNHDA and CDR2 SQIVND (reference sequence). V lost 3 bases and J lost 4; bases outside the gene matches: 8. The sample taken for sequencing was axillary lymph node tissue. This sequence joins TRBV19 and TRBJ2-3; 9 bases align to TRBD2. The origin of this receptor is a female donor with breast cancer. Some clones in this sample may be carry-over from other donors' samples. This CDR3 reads CASSIGLALFPDTQYF. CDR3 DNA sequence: TGTGCCAGTAGTATCGGACTAGCGTTGTTTCCAGATACGCAGTATTTT.